One and the same sample provided the 23 T cell receptor beta chains below, sequenced in a study of blood T cell repertoires in COVID-19 (dated by TCRdb to between 2020 and 2021). The library was produced with the immunoSEQ multiplex PCR assay. The table comes from immuneACCESS by way of TCRdb, which keeps in-frame sequences with V and J called. Part of the clones is missing from these tables; in studies checked, under half for an unresolved V gene and the rest for unknown reasons. In all, the sample holds about 240,000 clones, and more than 85% of those were seen once. The biggest ten clones account for approximately 7% of the sample. The sequenced material came from peripheral blood. These receptors were collected from a woman between 65 and 79 years old with active or convalescent COVID-19.

This chain joins TRBV6-5 and TRBJ1-1, with no clear D. There are 10 residues in the CDR3. With 10 bases removed from V and 6 bases from J, the gap between germline ends came to 9 bases. Germline CDR1 reads MNHEY; CDR2 reads SVGAGI. The CDR3 loop is CAIFSAEAFF. DNA of the CDR3: TGTGCCATCTTCAGTGCTGAAGCTTTCTTT.

Note on this clone: This sample includes further DNA sequences coding for the same CDR3. V gene TRBV6-5 combines with J gene TRBJ2-2; 9 nucleotides agree with TRBD1. V trimming: 8 bases; J trimming: 1 base; junction bases outside the gene matches: 2. The CDR3 contains 14 residues. Germline CDR1 and CDR2: MNHEY and SVGAGI. CDR3 sequence: CASRGQGNTGELFF. The CDR3 bases are TGTGCCAGCCGGGGACAGGGGAACACCGGGGAGCTGTTTTTT.

V gene TRBV14 combines with J gene TRBJ1-5; 7 bases fit TRBD1. CDR3 length: 13 residues. V dropped 5 bases and J dropped 2; count of bases not matched to a gene: 0. Germline V gene sequence: CDR1 SGHDN, CDR2 FVKESK. CDR3 residues: CASSGTGNQPQHF. CDR3 DNA: TGTGCCAGCAGCGGGACAGGCAATCAGCCCCAGCATTTT.

This chain connects TRBV19 to TRBJ2-2, with D possibly matching TRBD2 (6 bases). The germline gives CDR1 LNHDA, CDR2 SQIVND (reference sequence). Trimming took 6 bases from V and 1 from J, leaving 9 bases between them. The CDR3 consists of 14 residues. This chain's CDR3 is CASRGRGNTGELFF. DNA for the CDR3: TGTGCCAGTAGAGGGCGGGGGAACACCGGGGAGCTGTTTTTT.

The V gene is TRBV7-3, the J gene TRBJ2-1; TRBD2 matches at 10 bases. In germline, CDR1 is SGHTA, CDR2 FQGTGA. The length of the CDR3 is 16 residues. V shed 4 bases and J 6 bases; nucleotides not matched to a gene: 9. The CDR3, as DNA: TGTGCCAGCAGCTACCCTAGCGGGGGAGGGGTCAATGAGCAGTTCTTC. It codes for CASSYPSGGGVNEQFF.

This chain links TRBV3-1 (or the pseudogene TRBV3-2) with TRBJ1-2, with D possibly matching TRBD1 (6 bases). Deletions cut 8 bases from V and 4 bases from J, with 8 bases between. CDR3 length equals 11 residues. Germline values: CDR1 LGHDT, CDR2 YNNKEL (reference sequence). The CDR3 loop reads CASRTVYGYTF. DNA of the CDR3: TGTGCCAGCCGGACAGTCTATGGCTACACCTTC.

The J gene is TRBJ1-3, the V gene TRBV7-9, with D possibly matching TRBD1 (6 bases). The V end was cut by 4 bases, the J end by 0 bases, with 10 bases between. Germline V gene sequence: CDR1 SEHNR, CDR2 FQNEAQ (reference sequence). The CDR3 sequence is 15 residues long. CDR3 coding DNA: TGTGCCAGCAGCTCCCTAGGGGGCTCTGGAAACACCATATATTTT. Translated: CASSSLGGSGNTIYF.

V and J are TRBV29-1 and TRBJ1-2, with TRBD1 matching 7 bases. V lost 5 bases, J lost 5 bases, and 17 bases stayed unmatched. CDR1 is SQVTM and CDR2 is ANQGSEA in the germline V gene. The CDR3 is 16 residues long. Here the CDR3 reads CSVLAGQGVAEYGYTF. The CDR3 bases are TGCAGCGTTCTCGCCGGCCAGGGGGTAGCGGAGTATGGCTACACCTTC.

The chain has TRBV7-2 and TRBJ1-1, with a tentative D call TRBD1 (5 bases). This CDR3 is 16 amino acids long. V lost 4 bases, J lost 1 base, and 16 bases lay in between. Germline lookup yields CDR1 SGHTA and CDR2 FQGNSA. The CDR3: CASSSSHLDRNTEAFF. The CDR3 region has the DNA TGTGCCAGCAGCTCCAGCCACCTTGACAGGAACACTGAAGCTTTCTTT.

The chain recombines TRBV6-5 with TRBJ1-2; D may be TRBD1 (5 bases). The germline gives CDR1 MNHEY, CDR2 SVGAGI. The CDR3 has 13 amino acids. The V end lost 4 bases, the J end lost 0 bases, and 6 bases lay between the germline ends. The CDR3 is CASSSTANYGYTF. In DNA, the CDR3 is TGTGCCAGCAGTTCGACAGCTAACTATGGCTACACCTTC.

The rearrangement links TRBV5-4 to TRBJ2-2; unclear D gene. Germline CDR1 is SGHNT and CDR2 is YYREEE (reference sequence). V was cut by 2 bases and J by 1 base, with 6 bases left in between. This CDR3 contains 14 residues. The CDR3 loop is CASSFAQNTGELFF. CDR3 nucleotides: TGTGCCAGCAGCTTTGCACAGAACACCGGGGAGCTGTTTTTT.

The J gene is TRBJ2-7, the V gene TRBV4-3; 8 nucleotides line up with TRBD1. Trimming cost V 0 bases and J 2 bases; bases outside gene matches: 6. The CDR3 has 16 residues. Germline CDR1 reads LGHNA; CDR2 reads YSLEER. This CDR3 reads CASSQDLGQGPYEQYF. The CDR3 DNA reads as TGCGCCAGCAGCCAAGATTTAGGACAGGGCCCCTACGAGCAGTACTTC.

This clone has only one observation. This sequence joins TRBV5-8 and TRBJ1-3; 9 bases match TRBD1. The ends lost 3 bases at V and 3 bases at J; junction bases unmatched: 1. This CDR3 is built from 14 residues. Per the germline V gene, CDR1 is SGHTS and CDR2 is YDEGEE. This CDR3 reads CASSWTGDGNTIYF. CDR3 DNA: TGTGCCAGCAGCTGGACAGGGGATGGAAACACCATATATTTT.

This clone has a handful of counts. The chain links TRBV12-5 to TRBJ1-5, with 8 bases lining up with TRBD1. CDR1 is LGHNT and CDR2 is FRNRAP in the germline V gene. V was clipped by 5 bases and J by 4 bases; unmatched bases: 4. The CDR3 loop spans 14 amino acids. CDR3 DNA: TGTGCTAGTGGTCATGGACAGGGAAATCAGCCCCAGCATTTT. The encoded protein is CASGHGQGNQPQHF.

The chain carries TRBV7-2 and TRBJ2-5; TRBD2 aligns across 11 bases. The trim removed 5 bases at V and 5 bases at J, leaving 13 bases unmatched. The CDR3 consists of 17 residues. The germline V gene encodes CDR1 SGHTA and CDR2 FQGNSA. In DNA form, the CDR3 reads TGTGCCAGCAGCGAAATAGCGGGGGGGCTTTCTCGGGAGACCCAGTACTTC. Protein: CASSEIAGGLSRETQYF.

The V gene is TRBV29-1, the J gene TRBJ1-1, with 7 bases aligning to TRBD1. Trimming removed 5 bases from V and 12 bases from J; junction bases left unmatched: 12. The CDR3 has 12 amino acids. Germline V gives CDR1 SQVTM, CDR2 ANQGSEA. The CDR3 loop is CSVTSEGASSFF. For the CDR3, the DNA is TGCAGCGTTACAAGTGAGGGGGCGTCGTCTTTCTTT.

This clone was seen just once. The chain is built from TRBV9 and TRBJ2-2; no clear D gene. The length of the CDR3 is 14 residues. The V end was cut by 0 bases, the J end by 4 bases, with 7 bases between. Germline assignment: CDR1 SGDLS and CDR2 YYNGEE. CDR3 sequence (DNA): TGTGCCAGCAGCGTAGACGCGAGCACCGGGGAGCTGTTTTTT. Its protein product is CASSVDASTGELFF.

The chain couples TRBV20-1 to TRBJ2-5; possible D gene TRBD2, 6 bases. There are 17 residues in the CDR3. The germline V gene has CDR1 DFQATT and CDR2 SNEGSKA (reference sequence). V lost 3 bases and J lost 9, with 29 bases in between. The CDR3 region is CSASGGSGDLWRGAQYF. The CDR3 DNA follows: TGCAGTGCTAGTGGCGGTTCAGGAGACCTCTGGAGGGGAGCCCAGTACTTC.

The rearrangement links TRBV27 to TRBJ2-7; D is possibly TRBD1 (5 bases). Trimming left V 2 bases short and J 6 bases short, with 11 bases between. The length of the CDR3 is 13 residues. From germline, CDR1 is MNHEY and CDR2 SMNVEV (reference sequence). Here the CDR3 DNA reads TGTGCCAGCAGTTTAAATCGTCAGGGCGAGCAGTACTTC. Translating gives CASSLNRQGEQYF.

The chain links TRBV7-9 to TRBJ1-6; 10 positions agree with TRBD1. The V gene's germline CDR1 is SEHNR and CDR2 FQNEAQ (reference sequence). The CDR3 extends over 14 amino acids. The V segment lost 4 bases and the J segment 10 bases; nucleotides outside the gene matches: 4. CDR3 DNA: TGTGCCAGCAGCTGGGACAGGGGTGGATCACCCCTCCACTTT. This encodes CASSWDRGGSPLHF.

Only one count was recorded for this clone. The chain uses TRBV20-1 and TRBJ1-2, with a tentative D call TRBD1 (6 bases). V was trimmed by 3 bases and J by 7 bases, leaving 15 bases between them. Germline assignment: CDR1 DFQATT and CDR2 SNEGSKA (reference sequence). This CDR3 spans 13 amino acids. CDR3 loop: CSASQGMAGGYTF. CDR3 nucleotide sequence: TGCAGTGCTAGTCAGGGGATGGCGGGTGGCTACACCTTC.

V is TRBV19 and J is TRBJ1-4; unclear D gene. This CDR3 contains 14 residues. V dropped 3 bases and J dropped 0 bases, with 5 bases sitting between them. CDR1 is LNHDA, CDR2 SQIVND, per germline (reference sequence). The CDR3 here is CASSMGATNEKLFF. In DNA, the CDR3 is TGTGCCAGTAGTATGGGAGCAACTAATGAAAAACTGTTTTTT.

The genes are TRBV5-6 and TRBJ2-1, with TRBD2 identical over 8 bases. Germline V gene sequence: CDR1 SGHDT, CDR2 YYEEEE. V lost 2 bases and J lost 0; bases outside the gene matches: 1. This CDR3 comprises 15 residues. CDR3 sequence (DNA): TGTGCCAGCAGCTTTAGCGGGGTCTCCTACAATGAGCAGTTCTTC. It encodes CASSFSGVSYNEQFF.